Following are 13 T cell receptor beta chains from one sample sequenced in a study of T cell responses to AZD1222 COVID-19 vaccine. Measured with immunoSEQ multiplex PCR; TCRdb has only the in-frame clones, and not every one. Of roughly 130,000 clones listed, approximately 90% are singletons. The source was peripheral blood, collected on day 0 of AZD1222 vaccination. Every receptor here comes from an adult in good health.

The V and J genes are TRBV5-6 and TRBJ1-2; D unclear. The CDR3 consists of 16 residues. Germline CDR1 reads SGHDT; CDR2 reads YYEEEE. V was trimmed by 0 bases and J by 4 bases, leaving 16 bases between them. CDR3 coding DNA: TGTGCCAGCAGCTTGGCTGGTACCAGGTTCATCTATGGCTACACCTTC. Translated: CASSLAGTRFIYGYTF.

The CDR3 nucleotides are TGTGCCAGCAGCCTGAGTAGTAGCGCTGAGCAGTTCTTC. Residues: CASSLSSSAEQFF. This sequence joins TRBV6-4 and TRBJ2-1, with D maybe TRBD2 (5 bases). CDR1 and CDR2 from the germline V gene are MRHNA and SNTAGT. V gave up 6 bases and J gave up 9 bases, with 15 bases separating them. This CDR3 is built from 13 residues.

This chain joins TRBV2 and TRBJ2-4; 9 positions match TRBD2. The CDR3 is 17 residues long. Per germline, CDR1 SNHLY and CDR2 FYNNEI. V lost 2 bases and J lost 1; bases outside the gene matches: 6. CDR3 DNA: TGTGCCAGCAGTGAAAAGGTGGCGGGAGGGGCCAAAAACATTCAGTACTTC. Translating it yields CASSEKVAGGAKNIQYF.

This chain links TRBV19 with TRBJ1-1; D not certain. The CDR3 totals 15 residues. Germline CDR1 and CDR2: LNHDA and SQIVND (reference sequence). Trimming stripped 7 bases from V and 0 bases from J, with 15 bases between. CDR3 sequence: CASKHGSGVNTEAFF. The CDR3 nucleotides are TGTGCCAGTAAGCACGGCTCCGGGGTGAACACTGAAGCTTTCTTT.

This chain's CDR3 is CASTNTVNTIYF. For the CDR3, the DNA is TGTGCCAGCACCAACACGGTCAACACCATATATTTT. The chain employs TRBV9 and TRBJ1-3; D not certain. CDR1 and CDR2 from the germline V gene are SGDLS and YYNGEE. V dropped 6 bases and J dropped 7 bases, with 11 bases sitting between them. The CDR3 is 12 amino acids.

The chain employs TRBV6-2 or TRBV6-3 and TRBJ2-5; 9 nucleotides match TRBD2. J lost 5 bases, V lost 3 bases, and 16 bases had no gene match. Germline-derived CDR1 and CDR2 are MNHEY and SVGEGT. The CDR3 is 18 residues long. The CDR3 spells CASSYSGFSGRRAETQYF. In DNA, the CDR3 is TGTGCCAGCAGTTATTCCGGATTTAGCGGGAGAAGGGCTGAGACCCAGTACTTC.

This sequence joins TRBV4-1 and TRBJ2-7, with D perhaps TRBD1 (6 bases). CDR3 length equals 15 residues. Germline CDR1 and CDR2: MGHRA and YSYEKL. The V end was cut by 5 bases, the J end by 3 bases, with 17 bases between. CDR3 sequence (DNA): TGCGCCAGCAGCAGGGCAGGGGCCTTCGTCTACGAGCAGTACTTC. Translation: CASSRAGAFVYEQYF.

This clone was counted once. DNA for the CDR3: TGTGCCAGCAGCGTAGCGCCGAGCTCGTCCTACGAGCAGTACTTC. This codes for CASSVAPSSSYEQYF. The J gene is TRBJ2-7, the V gene TRBV9; D is uncertain. The CDR3 extends over 15 amino acids. The V end lost 0 bases, the J end lost 1 base, and 11 bases lay between the germline ends. Germline loops: CDR1 SGDLS, CDR2 YYNGEE. The variable domain in full, with the rest retrieved from reference TRBV9 and TRBJ2-7, is DSGVTQTPKHLITATGQRVTLRCSPRSGDLSVYWYQQSLDQGLQFLIQYYNGEERAKGNILERFSAQQFPDLHSELNLSSLELGDSALYFCASSVAPSSSYEQYFGPGTRLTVT.

There are a few counts of this clone. This chain links TRBV7-2 with TRBJ2-7; 9 nucleotides line up with TRBD1. Unmatched junction bases numbered 7, after V lost 3 bases and J lost 4 bases. There are 15 residues in the CDR3. Germline lookup yields CDR1 SGHTA and CDR2 FQGNSA. CDR3 DNA: TGTGCCAGCAGCTTGGGACAGGGAGGAGGGTACGAGCAGTACTTC. This sequence encodes CASSLGQGGGYEQYF.

The J gene is TRBJ1-2, the V gene TRBV9, with TRBD1 as a possible D gene (6 bases). CDR3 size: 15 residues. From germline, CDR1 is SGDLS and CDR2 YYNGEE. The ends were cut back, 0 bases at V and 5 bases at J, with 14 bases in the middle. In nucleotides, the CDR3 is TGTGCCAGCAGCGTAGGACAGGTGCCCCATTATGGCTACACCTTC. This translates into CASSVGQVPHYGYTF.

V is TRBV5-1 and J is TRBJ2-5; weak D call: TRBD1 (6 bases). Germline CDR1 reads SGHRS; CDR2 reads YFSETQ. The CDR3 consists of 14 residues. V lost 0 bases, J lost 5 bases, and 11 bases lay in between. CDR3 amino acids: CASSLGRGGETQYF. CDR3 in DNA: TGCGCCAGCAGCTTGGGGAGAGGGGGTGAGACCCAGTACTTC.

The gene calls are TRBV19 and TRBJ2-1; no clear D. This CDR3 is built from 14 residues. Per germline, CDR1 LNHDA and CDR2 SQIVND (reference sequence). Trimming removed 5 bases from V and 4 bases from J, with 12 bases in between. The CDR3 DNA follows: TGTGCCAGTAGTCGGGTCGAGCTGTACAATGAGCAGTTCTTC. Translated: CASSRVELYNEQFF.

The chain uses TRBV2 and TRBJ2-7; D could derive from TRBD1 or TRBD2 (6 bases each). Trimming cost V 8 bases and J 2 bases, with 13 bases left between them. The V gene's germline CDR1 is SNHLY and CDR2 FYNNEI. This CDR3 is built from 13 residues. CDR3 DNA: TGTGCCAGCGCGGAGGGGACAACCTACGAGCAGTACTTC. Translated: CASAEGTTYEQYF.